The source of this T cell receptor (beta chain) is a study of blood T cell repertoires in COVID-19. Study information: COVID-19 samples, acute and convalescent, were from the United States, Italy and Spain.

Data came from immunoSEQ multiplex PCR; TCRdb stores just in-frame clones and leaves some out. In the table there are 200,000 to 250,000 clones, 70% to 85% of which are singletons. Germline CDR1 reads KGHSH; CDR2 reads LQKENI. The CDR3 totals 15 residues. V shed 3 bases and J shed 4 bases, with 13 bases lying between them. This sequence originates from an elderly woman with acute or convalescent COVID-19. The sample was peripheral blood. This chain connects TRBV18 to TRBJ1-5, with D maybe TRBD1 (6 bases). DNA for the CDR3: TGTGCCAGCTCACCGGACGGGACAACTAATCAGCCCCAGCATTTT. This encodes CASSPDGTTNQPQHF.